One sample yielded the 6 T cell receptor beta chains listed below, sequenced in a study of T cell changes during pregnancy in multiple sclerosis. Libraries were prepared by immunoSEQ multiplex PCR; TCRdb keeps only in-frame clonotypes and omits some of them. Of about 13,000 clones listed, 85% to 90% were seen once; the top ten hold approximately 12%. The sequenced sample was CD8+ T cells from peripheral blood mononuclear cells, obtained after pregnancy. These receptors were obtained from a female donor in good health, enrolled as a control in a pregnancy study.

The chain has TRBV2 and TRBJ1-4; TRBD1 agrees at 7 bases. V was pared by 5 bases and J by 8 bases, with 8 bases of the junction left unmatched. Germline-derived CDR1 and CDR2 are SNHLY and FYNNEI. The CDR3 totals 14 residues. In DNA form, the CDR3 reads TGTGCCAGCAGTTCGTTACAGGGGATGGAAAAACTGTTTTTT. This sequence encodes CASSSLQGMEKLFF. Variable domain in full (rest from reference TRBV2 and TRBJ1-4): EPEVTQTPSHQVTQMGQEVILRCVPISNHLYFYWYRQILGQKVEFLVSFYNNEISEKSEIFDDQFSVERPDGSNFTLKIRSTKLEDSAMYFCASSSLQGMEKLFFGSGTQLSVL.

The rearrangement uses TRBV11-2 and TRBJ2-2, with D possibly matching TRBD2 (5 bases). The length of the CDR3 is 15 residues. Trimming cost V 3 bases and J 4 bases, with 12 bases left between them. CDR1 is SGHAT and CDR2 is FQNNGV in the germline V gene. The CDR3 DNA sequence: TGTGCCAGCAGCTTGGAACTAGTAGGCACCGGGGAGCTGTTTTTT. Residues: CASSLELVGTGELFF.

The chain uses TRBV30 and TRBJ1-1; no definite D call. This CDR3 has 15 amino acids. The V gene lost 2 bases and the J gene lost 4 bases, with 17 bases spanning the gap. CDR1 is GTSNPN, CDR2 SVGIG, per germline (reference sequence). The CDR3 bases are TGTGCCTGGAGTCACTCTCCCGGGAAGGCCACTGAAGCTTTCTTT. As protein: CAWSHSPGKATEAFF.

The J gene is TRBJ2-7, the V gene TRBV6-5; D is ambiguous. Looked up from germline, CDR1 is MNHEY and CDR2 is SVGAGI. The CDR3 is 11 residues long. Deletions cut 4 bases from V and 5 bases from J, with 6 bases between. CDR3 sequence: CASSSSHEQYF. The CDR3 DNA reads TGTGCCAGCAGTTCAAGCCACGAGCAGTACTTC.

The V gene is TRBV2, the J gene TRBJ2-5, with 9 positions matching TRBD1. The CDR3 covers 17 residues. The germline V gene encodes CDR1 SNHLY and CDR2 FYNNEI. The ends lost 4 bases at V and 3 bases at J; junction bases unmatched: 12. CDR3 nucleotides: TGTGCCAGCAGTGCCCACAGGGGGCTAGAAGGGGAAGAGACCCAGTACTTC. Protein product: CASSAHRGLEGEETQYF.

The rearrangement uses TRBV28 and TRBJ1-1; D unclear. Germline CDR1 is MDHEN and CDR2 is SYDVKM. The V end was cut by 5 bases, the J end by 0 bases, with 10 bases between. CDR3 length: 14 amino acids. CDR3 region: CASSHSGLNTEAFF. The CDR3 DNA is TGTGCCAGCAGTCACTCAGGCCTGAACACTGAAGCTTTCTTT.